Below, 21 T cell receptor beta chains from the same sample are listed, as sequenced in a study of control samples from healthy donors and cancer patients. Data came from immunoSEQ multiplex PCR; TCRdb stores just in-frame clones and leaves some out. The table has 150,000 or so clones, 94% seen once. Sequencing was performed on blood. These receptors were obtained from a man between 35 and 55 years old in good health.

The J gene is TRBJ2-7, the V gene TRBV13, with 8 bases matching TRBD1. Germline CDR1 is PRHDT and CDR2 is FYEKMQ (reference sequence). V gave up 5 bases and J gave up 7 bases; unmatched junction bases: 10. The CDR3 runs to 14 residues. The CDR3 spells CASSRLTGEKEQYF. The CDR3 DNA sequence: TGTGCCAGCAGCCGTTTGACAGGGGAGAAGGAGCAGTACTTC.

CDR3: CASSQGLNSNQPQHF. The CDR3 DNA reads as TGTGCCAGCAGTCAGGGGTTGAATAGCAATCAGCCCCAGCATTTT. This chain uses TRBV2 with TRBJ1-5, with a weak D call TRBD1 (6 bases). This CDR3 region has 15 residues. Germline V CDR1 and CDR2: SNHLY, FYNNEI. Trimming stripped 5 bases from V and 0 bases from J, with 11 bases between.

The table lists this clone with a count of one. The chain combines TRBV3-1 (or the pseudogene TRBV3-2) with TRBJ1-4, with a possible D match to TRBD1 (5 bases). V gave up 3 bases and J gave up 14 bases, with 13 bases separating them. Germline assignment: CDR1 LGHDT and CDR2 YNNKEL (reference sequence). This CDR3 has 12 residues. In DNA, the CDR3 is TGTGCCAGCAGCCACCGTGCAGGGTTCCTGTTTTTT. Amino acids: CASSHRAGFLFF.

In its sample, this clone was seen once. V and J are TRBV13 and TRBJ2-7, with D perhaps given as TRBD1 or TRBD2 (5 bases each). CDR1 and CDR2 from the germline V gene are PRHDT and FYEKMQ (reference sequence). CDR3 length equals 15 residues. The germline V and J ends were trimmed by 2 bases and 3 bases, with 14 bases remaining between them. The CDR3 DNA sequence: TGTGCCAGCAGCTTATCCGGGACGGATGGCTACGAGCAGTACTTC. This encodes CASSLSGTDGYEQYF.

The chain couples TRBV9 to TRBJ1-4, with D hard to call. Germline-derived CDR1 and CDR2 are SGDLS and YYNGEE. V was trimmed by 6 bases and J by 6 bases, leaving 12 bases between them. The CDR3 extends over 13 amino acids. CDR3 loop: CASNGPGDEKLFF. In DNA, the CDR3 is TGTGCCAGCAACGGACCCGGGGATGAAAAACTGTTTTTT.

CDR3 region: CASSRGQVSKETQYF. CDR3 nucleotide sequence: TGTGCCAGCAGCCGTGGGCAGGTTTCGAAAGAGACCCAGTACTTC. The chain employs TRBV13 and TRBJ2-5, with unresolved D. The CDR3 has 15 amino acids. Trimming took off 5 bases at V and 3 bases at J, with 16 bases between the two ends. In germline, CDR1 is PRHDT, CDR2 FYEKMQ (reference sequence). The whole variable domain, filled in from reference TRBV13 and TRBJ2-5, reads AAGVIQSPRHLIKEKRETATLKCYPIPRHDTVYWYQQGPGQDPQFLISFYEKMQSDKGSIPDRFSAQQFSDYHSELNMSSLELGDSALYFCASSRGQVSKETQYFGPGTRLLVL.

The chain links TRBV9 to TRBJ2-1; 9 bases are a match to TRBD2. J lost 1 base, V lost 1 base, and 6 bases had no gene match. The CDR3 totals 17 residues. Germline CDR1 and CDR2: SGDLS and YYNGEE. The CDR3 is CASSVPSSGKSYNEQFF. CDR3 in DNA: TGTGCCAGCAGCGTACCATCTAGCGGGAAGTCCTACAATGAGCAGTTCTTC.

This CDR3 reads CASRVLPSGANVLTF. CDR3 in DNA: TGCGCCAGCCGGGTCCTTCCCTCTGGGGCCAACGTCCTGACTTTC. This chain joins TRBV5-1 and TRBJ2-6; no clear D gene. This CDR3 region has 15 residues. V was clipped by 7 bases and J by 0 bases, with 11 bases between them. In germline, CDR1 is SGHRS, CDR2 YFSETQ. The complete variable domain, with remaining parts taken from reference TRBV5-1 and TRBJ2-6, reads KAGVTQTPRYLIKTRGQQVTLSCSPISGHRSVSWYQQTPGQGLQFLFEYFSETQRNKGNFPGRFSGRQFSNSRSEMNVSTLELGDSALYLCASRVLPSGANVLTFGAGSRLTVL.

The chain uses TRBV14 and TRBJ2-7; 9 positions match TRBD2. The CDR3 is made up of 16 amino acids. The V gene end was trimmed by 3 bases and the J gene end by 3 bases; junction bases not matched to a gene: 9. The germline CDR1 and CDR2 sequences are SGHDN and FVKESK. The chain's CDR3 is CASSQSLAGDYYEQYF. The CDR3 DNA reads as TGTGCCAGCAGCCAGTCCTTAGCGGGGGATTACTACGAGCAGTACTTC.

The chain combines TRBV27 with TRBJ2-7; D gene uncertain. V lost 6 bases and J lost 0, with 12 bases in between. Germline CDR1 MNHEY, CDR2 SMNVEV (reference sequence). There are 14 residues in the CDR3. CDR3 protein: CASREQRSSYEQYF. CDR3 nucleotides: TGTGCCAGCAGGGAACAAAGGAGCTCCTACGAGCAGTACTTC.

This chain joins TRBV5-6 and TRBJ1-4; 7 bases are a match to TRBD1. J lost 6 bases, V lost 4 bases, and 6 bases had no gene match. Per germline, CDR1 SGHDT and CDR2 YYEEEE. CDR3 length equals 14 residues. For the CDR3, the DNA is TGTGCCAGCAGCCTGACAGGGATCGATGAAAAACTGTTTTTT. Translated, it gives CASSLTGIDEKLFF.

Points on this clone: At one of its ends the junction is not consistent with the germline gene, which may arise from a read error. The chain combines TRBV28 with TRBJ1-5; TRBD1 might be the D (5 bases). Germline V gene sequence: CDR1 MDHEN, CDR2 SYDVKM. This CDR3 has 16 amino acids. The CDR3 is CAGSLYEGTTNRPQHF. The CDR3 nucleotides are TGTGCCGGCAGTTTATACGAGGGGACCACCAATCGGCCCCAGCATTTT.

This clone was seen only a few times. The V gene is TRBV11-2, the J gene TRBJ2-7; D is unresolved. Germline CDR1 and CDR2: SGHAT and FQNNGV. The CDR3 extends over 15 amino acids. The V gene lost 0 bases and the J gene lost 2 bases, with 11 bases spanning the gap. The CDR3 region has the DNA TGTGCCAGCAGCTTAGAATTTGGGCTTACCTACGAGCAGTACTTC. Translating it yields CASSLEFGLTYEQYF.

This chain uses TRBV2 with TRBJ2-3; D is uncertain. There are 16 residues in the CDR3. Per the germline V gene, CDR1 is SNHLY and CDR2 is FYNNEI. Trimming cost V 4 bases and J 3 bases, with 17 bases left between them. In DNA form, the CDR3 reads TGTGCCAGCAGTGGTTGGGCCCCCTTTAAGACAGATACGCAGTATTTT. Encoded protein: CASSGWAPFKTDTQYF.

The CDR3 nucleotides read TGTGCCAGCAGCTTAGATCTAGGGGAGGGCCACCAAGAGACCCAGTACTTC. This translates into CASSLDLGEGHQETQYF. The V and J genes are TRBV11-3 and TRBJ2-5; TRBD2 aligns across 7 bases. Looked up from germline, CDR1 is SGHNT and CDR2 is YENEEA. V shed 0 bases and J 0 bases; nucleotides not matched to a gene: 7. The CDR3 is 17 residues long.

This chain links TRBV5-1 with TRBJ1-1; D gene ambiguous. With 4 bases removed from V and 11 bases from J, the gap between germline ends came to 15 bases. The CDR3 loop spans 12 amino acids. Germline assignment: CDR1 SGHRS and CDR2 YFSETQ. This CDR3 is CASSPRAGDAFF. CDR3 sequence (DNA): TGCGCCAGCAGCCCCCGGGCGGGTGACGCTTTCTTT.

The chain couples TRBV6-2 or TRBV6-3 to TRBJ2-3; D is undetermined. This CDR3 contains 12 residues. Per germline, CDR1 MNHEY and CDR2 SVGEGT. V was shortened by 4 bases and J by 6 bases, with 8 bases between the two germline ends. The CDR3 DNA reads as TGTGCCAGCAGTTTGACTGGGGATACGCAGTATTTT. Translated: CASSLTGDTQYF.

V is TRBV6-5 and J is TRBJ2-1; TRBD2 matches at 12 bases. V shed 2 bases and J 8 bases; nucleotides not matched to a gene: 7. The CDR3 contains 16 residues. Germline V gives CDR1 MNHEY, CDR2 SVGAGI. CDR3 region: CASSYVRTSGAYEQFF. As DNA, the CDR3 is TGTGCCAGCAGTTACGTCCGGACTAGCGGGGCCTATGAGCAGTTCTTC.

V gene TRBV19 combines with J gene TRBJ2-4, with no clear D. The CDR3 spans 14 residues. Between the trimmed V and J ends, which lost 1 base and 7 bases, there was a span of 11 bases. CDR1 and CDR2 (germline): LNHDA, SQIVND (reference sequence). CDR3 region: CASSIGGNGNIQYF. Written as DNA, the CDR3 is TGTGCCAGTAGTATAGGGGGAAATGGGAACATTCAGTACTTC.

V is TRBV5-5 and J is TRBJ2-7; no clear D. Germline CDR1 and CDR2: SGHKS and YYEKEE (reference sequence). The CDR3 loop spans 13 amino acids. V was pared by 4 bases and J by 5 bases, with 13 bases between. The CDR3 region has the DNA TGTGCCAGCAGCATCTTACAGAGCGACGAGCAGTACTTC. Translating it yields CASSILQSDEQYF.

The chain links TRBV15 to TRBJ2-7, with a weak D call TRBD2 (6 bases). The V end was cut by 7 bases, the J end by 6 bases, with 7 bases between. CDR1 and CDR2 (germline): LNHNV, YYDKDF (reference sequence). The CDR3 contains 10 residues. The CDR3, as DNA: TGTGCCACCAAGCGGGTCGAGCAGTACTTC. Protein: CATKRVEQYF.